Shown below are 29 T cell receptor beta chains from a single sample sequenced in a study of blood T cell repertoires in COVID-19. Sequenced by immunoSEQ multiplex PCR; TCRdb stores in-frame clones only, minus some. The sample shows over 80,000 clones, over 70% of them seen only once. Sequencing was performed on peripheral blood. These receptors originate from a woman aged 45-65 years with acute or convalescent COVID-19.

The V gene is TRBV6-6, the J gene TRBJ2-7; maybe TRBD1 (6 bases). Between the trimmed V and J ends, which lost 2 bases and 1 base, there was a span of 12 bases. Germline V CDR1 and CDR2: MNHNY, SVGAGI (reference sequence). The CDR3 runs to 15 residues. In DNA, the CDR3 is TGTGCCAGCAGTTACGTCAGGGGCGGATCCTACGAGCAGTACTTC. It yields the protein CASSYVRGGSYEQYF.

This rearrangement joins TRBV10-3 to TRBJ1-4; D is unresolved. Trimming stripped 6 bases from V and 5 bases from J, with 4 bases between. CDR3 size: 11 residues. Germline V gene sequence: CDR1 ENHRY, CDR2 SYGVKD. The CDR3 spells CAISQNEKLFF. Here the CDR3 DNA reads TGTGCCATCAGCCAGAATGAAAAACTGTTTTTT.

This chain joins TRBV29-1 and TRBJ1-1; TRBD1 matches 11 bases. V lost 7 bases, J lost 4 bases, and 8 bases stayed unmatched. The CDR3 has 14 amino acids. Germline CDR1 reads SQVTM; CDR2 reads ANQGSEA. As DNA, the CDR3 is TGCAGCGCCGGGACAGGGGGGCGCGGCACTGAAGCTTTCTTT. The encoded protein is CSAGTGGRGTEAFF.

CDR3 protein: CASSDTHGSYEQYF. The CDR3 bases are TGTGCCAGCAGTGACACGCACGGCTCCTACGAGCAGTACTTC. J is TRBJ2-7 and V is TRBV25-1; D call uncertain. The CDR3 is 14 amino acids. The germline V gene encodes CDR1 MGHDK and CDR2 SYGVNS. Trimming stripped 3 bases from V and 0 bases from J, with 9 bases between.

This clone was recorded a few times. The CDR3 region is CASSPDRGHFEKLFF. The CDR3, as DNA: TGTGCCAGCAGCCCTGACAGGGGGCACTTTGAAAAACTGTTTTTT. The rearrangement joins TRBV7-2 to TRBJ1-4, with 10 bases aligning to TRBD1. The length of the CDR3 is 15 residues. Per germline, CDR1 SGHTA and CDR2 FQGNSA. The V and J ends lost 5 bases and 7 bases, in that order; junction bases with no gene match: 7.

In its sample, this clone was seen a few times. J is TRBJ2-1 and V is TRBV2; tentatively, D is TRBD2 (5 bases). The CDR3 is made up of 14 amino acids. Germline V gene sequence: CDR1 SNHLY, CDR2 FYNNEI. V lost 3 bases and J lost 10, with 16 bases in between. This chain's CDR3 is CASSERLAGGEQFF. The CDR3 DNA reads as TGTGCCAGCAGTGAGAGGCTTGCGGGCGGGGAGCAGTTCTTC.

This sequence joins TRBV7-2 and TRBJ1-4; perhaps TRBD1 as D (5 bases). CDR1 and CDR2 (germline): SGHTA, FQGNSA. Deletions cut 7 bases from V and 4 bases from J, with 13 bases between. The length of the CDR3 is 14 residues. This CDR3 reads CASTSGFNNEKLFF. CDR3 bases: TGTGCCAGCACCTCAGGGTTCAATAATGAAAAACTGTTTTTT.

V gene TRBV7-2 combines with J gene TRBJ1-5; D may be TRBD1 (5 bases). The germline gives CDR1 SGHTA, CDR2 FQGNSA. V gave up 5 bases and J gave up 9 bases, with 17 bases separating them. The CDR3 sequence is 14 residues long. In DNA form, the CDR3 reads TGTGCCAGCAGCCCTCAGGGCGGTCGTCGGCCCCAGCATTTT. Its translation is CASSPQGGRRPQHF.

The J gene is TRBJ1-2, the V gene TRBV7-2, with no clear D. This CDR3 is 14 amino acids long. The V end was cut by 1 base, the J end by 4 bases, with 10 bases between. From germline, CDR1 is SGHTA and CDR2 FQGNSA. CDR3 DNA sequence: TGTGCCAGCAGCTTAGGCGGCAGACTCTATGGCTACACCTTC. Its protein product is CASSLGGRLYGYTF.

This clone appeared once. The chain recombines TRBV6-6 with TRBJ2-4, with TRBD1 matching over 8 bases. Trimming took 7 bases from V and 8 from J; bases not matched to a gene: 7. The germline CDR1 and CDR2 sequences are MNHNY and SVGAGI (reference sequence). This CDR3 has 13 amino acids. The CDR3 DNA is TGTGCCAGCACCCAGACAGGGGCGGACATTCAGTACTTC. It encodes CASTQTGADIQYF.

This clone was observed once. The chain carries TRBV11-2 and TRBJ1-3; D unresolved. Trimming pared 4 bases from V and 1 base from J, leaving 5 bases between. The CDR3 totals 13 residues. In germline, CDR1 is SGHAT, CDR2 FQNNGV. In DNA, the CDR3 is TGTGCCAGCAGCTCCTATTCTGGAAACACCATATATTTT. Its protein product is CASSSYSGNTIYF. Combining the CDR3 with reference TRBV11-2 and TRBJ1-3 gives the whole variable domain EAGVAQSPRYKIIEKRQSVAFWCNPISGHATLYWYQQILGQGPKLLIQFQNNGVVDDSQLPKDRFSAERLKGVDSTLKIQPAKLEDSAVYLCASSSYSGNTIYFGEGSWLTVV.

V is TRBV7-2 and J is TRBJ1-2; TRBD1 matches at 9 bases. The CDR3 consists of 14 residues. CDR1 and CDR2 (germline): SGHTA, FQGNSA. V trimming: 5 bases; J trimming: 6 bases; junction bases outside the gene matches: 7. The CDR3 DNA follows: TGTGCCAGCAGCATATCAACAGGGGGCGATGGCTACACCTTC. The encoded protein is CASSISTGGDGYTF.

This clone was observed a few times. This sequence joins TRBV25-1 and TRBJ2-1, with TRBD2 identical over 7 bases. This CDR3 has 15 amino acids. The ends lost 4 bases at V and 2 bases at J; junction bases unmatched: 5. Germline-derived CDR1 and CDR2 are MGHDK and SYGVNS. For the CDR3, the DNA is TGTGCCAGCAGTGGACTAGCATCAACCTACAATGAGCAGTTCTTC. Translated: CASSGLASTYNEQFF.

V usage is TRBV28 and J usage is TRBJ1-5; D not certain. Trimming stripped 4 bases from V and 0 bases from J, with 10 bases between. The CDR3 is made up of 15 amino acids. Germline V gene sequence: CDR1 MDHEN, CDR2 SYDVKM. The CDR3 here is CASSSPDFSNQPQHF. CDR3 DNA sequence: TGTGCCAGCAGTTCCCCCGACTTTAGCAATCAGCCCCAGCATTTT.

The chain links TRBV6-2 or TRBV6-3 to TRBJ2-7; weak D call: TRBD2 (5 bases). V lost 0 bases to trimming and J lost 0 bases, with 15 bases between them. The CDR3 sequence is 17 residues long. CDR1 is MNHEY and CDR2 is SVGEGT in the germline V gene. CDR3 sequence reads: CASSYSRAGPSSYEQYF. The CDR3 region has the DNA TGTGCCAGCAGTTACTCGAGGGCAGGCCCGAGCTCCTACGAGCAGTACTTC.

In this sample, this clone turned up once. The chain couples TRBV12-3 or TRBV12-4 to TRBJ2-7, with TRBD1 matching 7 bases. Trimming at V came to 5 bases and at J to 2 bases, leaving 3 bases not matched to a gene. The CDR3 runs to 13 residues. The CDR3 DNA follows: TGTGCCAGCAGTCGTGGACAGGCCTACGAGCAGTACTTC. This translates into CASSRGQAYEQYF.

The chain uses TRBV4-2 and TRBJ2-7; 9 bases line up with TRBD1. The V gene end was trimmed by 1 base and the J gene end by 3 bases; junction bases not matched to a gene: 1. There are 14 residues in the CDR3. From germline, CDR1 is LGHNA and CDR2 YNFKEQ. This CDR3 is CASSQGTGDYEQYF. CDR3 nucleotides: TGTGCCAGCAGCCAAGGGACAGGGGACTACGAGCAGTACTTC.

This clone was recorded a few times. The V gene is TRBV29-1, the J gene TRBJ1-6; 7 positions agree with TRBD1. CDR1 is SQVTM, CDR2 ANQGSEA, per germline. J gave up 2 bases and V 7 bases, and 8 bases lay outside the gene matches. The CDR3 covers 15 residues. The CDR3 region is CSGGGGAPYNSPLHF. CDR3 DNA sequence: TGCAGCGGCGGAGGGGGCGCGCCCTATAATTCACCCCTCCACTTT. Looking up the rest from reference TRBV29-1 and TRBJ1-6 gives the full variable domain: SAVISQKPSRDICQRGTSLTIQCQVDSQVTMMFWYRQQPGQSLTLIATANQGSEATYESGFVIDKFPISRPNLTFSTLTVSNMSPEDSSIYLCSGGGGAPYNSPLHFGNGTRLTVT.

The V call is TRBV6-5, the J call TRBJ1-2; D is possibly TRBD1 (6 bases). This CDR3 has 15 residues. Per the germline V gene, CDR1 is MNHEY and CDR2 is SVGAGI. Trimming removed 7 bases from V and 4 bases from J, with 19 bases in between. The CDR3 DNA reads TGTGCCAGCATCTCCCCCGGGACACTGAGCTATGGCTACACCTTC. This codes for CASISPGTLSYGYTF.

The J gene is TRBJ2-6, the V gene TRBV3-1 (or the pseudogene TRBV3-2), with TRBD1 identical over 9 bases. The CDR3 contains 17 residues. The J segment lost 2 bases and the V segment lost 4 bases, leaving 6 bases of the junction unmatched. CDR1 is LGHDT and CDR2 is YNNKEL in the germline V gene (reference sequence). The CDR3 reads CASSRLQGAAGANVLTF. CDR3 nucleotides: TGTGCCAGCAGCCGTTTACAGGGGGCGGCTGGGGCCAACGTCCTGACTTTC.

V is TRBV10-3 and J is TRBJ2-5; the match to TRBD1 covers 7 bases. With 6 bases clipped from V and 3 bases from J, the junction kept 4 bases outside the gene matches. The CDR3 contains 13 residues. Germline V lookup: CDR1 ENHRY, CDR2 SYGVKD. The CDR3 protein is CAIREGAEETQYF. CDR3 sequence (DNA): TGTGCCATCAGAGAGGGGGCGGAAGAGACCCAGTACTTC.

The rearrangement links TRBV6-5 to TRBJ1-1; 7 bases map to TRBD1. CDR1 and CDR2 (germline): MNHEY, SVGAGI. V gave up 4 bases and J gave up 7 bases; unmatched junction bases: 9. The CDR3 is made up of 14 amino acids. CDR3 sequence: CASSFDPDRNEAFF. The CDR3 DNA is TGTGCCAGCAGTTTCGACCCGGACAGGAATGAAGCTTTCTTT.

The J gene is TRBJ1-2, the V gene TRBV5-4, with 12 bases identical to TRBD1. Germline V CDR1 and CDR2: SGHNT, YYREEE (reference sequence). With 4 bases clipped from V and 8 bases from J, the junction kept 6 bases outside the gene matches. The CDR3 is 14 amino acids. CDR3 amino acids: CASSPGQGAWGYTF. CDR3 in DNA: TGTGCCAGCAGCCCGGGACAGGGGGCATGGGGCTACACCTTC. Together with reference TRBV5-4 and TRBJ1-2, the CDR3 gives the full variable domain: ETGVTQSPTHLIKTRGQQVTLRCSSQSGHNTVSWYQQALGQGPQFIFQYYREEENGRGNFPPRFSGLQFPNYSSELNVNALELDDSALYLCASSPGQGAWGYTFGSGTRLTVV.

The V and J genes are TRBV7-6 and TRBJ1-1; 8 bases align to TRBD1. Per germline, CDR1 SGHVS and CDR2 FNYEAQ. The J segment lost 5 bases and the V segment lost 3 bases, leaving 8 bases of the junction unmatched. This CDR3 has 15 amino acids. The CDR3 loop is CASSFRQGIATEAFF. The CDR3 DNA is TGTGCCAGCAGCTTTAGACAGGGGATCGCAACTGAAGCTTTCTTT. The full variable domain, with the rest looked up from reference TRBV7-6 and TRBJ1-1, is GAGVSQSPRYKVTKRGQDVALRCDPISGHVSLYWYRQALGQGPEFLTYFNYEAQQDKSGLPNDRFSAERPEGSISTLTIQRTEQRDSAMYRCASSFRQGIATEAFFGQGTRLTVV.

In DNA form, the CDR3 reads TGTGCCAGCAGCTCAGACAGGGACTATTCACCCCTCCACTTT. Translated, it gives CASSSDRDYSPLHF. The chain combines TRBV7-9 with TRBJ1-6, with 7 bases aligning to TRBD1. The germline CDR1 and CDR2 sequences are SEHNR and FQNEAQ (reference sequence). With V trimmed by 4 bases and J by 8 bases, 5 bases remained unmatched. This CDR3 has 14 residues.

This clone was seen a few times. V gene TRBV6-6 combines with J gene TRBJ2-1; the match to TRBD2 covers 11 bases. This CDR3 is built from 16 residues. V was clipped by 6 bases and J by 3 bases; unmatched bases: 7. CDR1 is MNHNY, CDR2 SVGAGI, per germline (reference sequence). This chain's CDR3 is CASSPIAGGFYNEQFF. The CDR3 nucleotides read TGTGCCAGCAGCCCCATAGCGGGGGGGTTCTACAATGAGCAGTTCTTC.

J is TRBJ1-6 and V is TRBV5-1; a weak D match, TRBD1 (6 bases). This CDR3 is 16 amino acids long. Trimming shortened V by 3 bases and J by 3 bases, and 13 bases separated the two germline ends. CDR1 is SGHRS and CDR2 is YFSETQ in the germline V gene. Here the CDR3 reads CASSSLEGGYNSPLHF. The CDR3 DNA is TGCGCCAGCAGCTCCCTGGAAGGGGGCTATAATTCACCCCTCCACTTT.

The rearrangement joins TRBV29-1 to TRBJ1-2; TRBD1 agrees at 7 bases. V trimming: 7 bases; J trimming: 0 bases; junction bases outside the gene matches: 2. The CDR3 runs to 12 residues. Germline V gene lookup returns CDR1 SQVTM and CDR2 ANQGSEA. CDR3 residues: CSAGTANYGYTF. CDR3 nucleotides: TGCAGCGCCGGGACAGCTAACTATGGCTACACCTTC.

This chain connects TRBV28 to TRBJ1-3, with 7 bases that match TRBD1. The CDR3 is 17 residues long. After removal of 4 bases from V and 0 bases from J, the junction contained 9 bases not matched to a gene. The germline V gene has CDR1 MDHEN and CDR2 SYDVKM. This chain's CDR3 is CASSYPTGPISGNTIYF. For the CDR3, the DNA is TGTGCCAGCAGTTACCCGACAGGGCCTATCTCTGGAAACACCATATATTTT.